The present T cell receptor beta chain was sequenced within a study of T cells in Graves' hyperthyroidism and ophthalmopathy (dated by TCRdb to about 2019). A note on the overall study: Peripheral blood was collected at initial diagnosis, before any treatment. TCR V-J signatures able to tell the groups apart were searched for in a discovery cohort of 95 to 100 patients, of whom more than 40 had Graves' ophthalmopathy and about 55 had stable Graves' hyperthyroidism. An independent validation cohort of under 20 hyperthyroidism patients and about 15 patients who later progressed to ophthalmopathy tested prospective prediction of ophthalmopathy. The 95 to 100 discovery patients were randomly divided into training and test sets at a 7:3 ratio. The study also compared thyroid tissue and blood T-cell repertoires from five or six Graves' hyperthyroidism patients. Following sampling, methimazole starting at 30 mg daily was given to hyperthyroidism patients, and high-dose intravenous methylprednisolone was given to ophthalmopathy patients. According to the paper, TCR Vbeta CDR3 sequencing was carried out on over 130 peripheral blood samples, which came from fewer than 50 ophthalmopathy, around 75 hyperthyroidism and some 17 progressor patients.

Notes on this clonotype: Its target antigen remains unknown. The sample holds no much larger clone one base away, and base qualities are not on file.

V is shortened by 4 bases, J by 6 bases, and the region joining them spans 13 bases. CDR1 and CDR2 were assigned from the germline V gene (reference sequence) as LGHDT and YNNKEL. Including cysteine and phenylalanine, the CDR3 has 13 amino acids. Only the CDR3 DNA stays, 39 bases, in frame from base 1. TCR beta CDR3 regions were amplified from RNA transcripts. The TCR CDR3 was subjected to a first round of RT-PCR using the HTBI primer set and the Qiagen OneStep RT-PCR kit. Libraries were constructed in a second round of multiplex PCR, after which size selection and purification were performed. Libraries were sequenced paired-end with 100 bp reads on an Illumina HiSeq2000. The authors processed their data as follows. SOAPnuke was used to process the raw data, with reads discarded if the reads contained adapters or uncalled bases, had a mean Phred below 15, or lacked an exact constant-primer or identifier match. COPE v1.2.5 was used to merge high-quality paired reads, and clonotypes were defined as unique nucleotide sequences. MiTCR v1.1 was used to align the clonotypes against IMGT TRBV, TRBD and TRBJ reference segments. The analysis included only V-J combinations with a frequency above 0.0001, which together covered over 98% of the repertoires. A TCS score was defined as the ratio of F50 (clonal expansion) to E x V (chaos), with BLOSUM62-based TCRdist applied between CDR3 peptides within each V-J. Welch's t-statistics and random forest reduced 450 to 600 V-J features to about 13, which were used in a naive Bayes classifier (R e1071). The public reads were run again by TCRdb, first through fastp at Q25 and then through MiXCR, and only productive beta chains were kept. Identical CDR3 protein sequences are pooled into one entry, listed with their most common genes and DNA. The V and J calls follow TCRdb's processing rather than the paper's. The sample table shows fewer than 450,000 distinct CDR3 sequences, and approximately 17% are seen once. The ten largest clones capture more than 30% of the sample.

Hyperthyroidism patients were aged 18 to 65 years and newly diagnosed, with disease duration of less than 2 months. Any patient with an uncontrolled infection, another autoimmune disease, pregnancy or lactation was excluded. Diagnoses relied on clinical symptoms, serum thyroxine and TRAb, thyroid ultrasound and orbital computed tomography. For progressor patients, blood was drawn at the first diagnosis of hyperthyroidism, before any ophthalmopathy symptoms had appeared. PBMCs were separated from roughly 10 ml of fresh peripheral blood using Ficoll-Paque density gradient centrifugation. Progressor patients were defined as those initially diagnosed with Graves' hyperthyroidism in whom ophthalmopathy developed during follow-up. Total RNA was extracted using Trizol reagent, and RNA quality was assessed on an Agilent 2100 Bioanalyzer. Summary of the overall study and its limitations: Sample size was not statistically predetermined, and blinding of investigators to group allocation was not performed. A 13 V-J signature model separated ophthalmopathy from stable hyperthyroidism, with nearly 90% sensitivity and approximately 81% specificity in cross-validation and 80%/75% in testing. Most expanded thyroid clonotypes (frequency above 0.001) were also detected in blood, a finding suggesting that blood repertoires may reflect thyroid immune responses. In validation, progression to ophthalmopathy was predicted by the model with more than 65% sensitivity and roughly 76% specificity, a median of about 6.8 months before onset.

Material for sequencing was blood. This TCR came from a woman in her 30s with Graves' hyperthyroidism that later progressed to Graves' ophthalmopathy. Recombination linked TRBV3-1 to TRBJ2-7; no D segment can be confidently identified. The CDR3 here reads CASSPQQKGEQYF. The DNA reads TGTGCCAGCAGCCCCCAGCAAAAAGGCGAGCAGTACTTC.